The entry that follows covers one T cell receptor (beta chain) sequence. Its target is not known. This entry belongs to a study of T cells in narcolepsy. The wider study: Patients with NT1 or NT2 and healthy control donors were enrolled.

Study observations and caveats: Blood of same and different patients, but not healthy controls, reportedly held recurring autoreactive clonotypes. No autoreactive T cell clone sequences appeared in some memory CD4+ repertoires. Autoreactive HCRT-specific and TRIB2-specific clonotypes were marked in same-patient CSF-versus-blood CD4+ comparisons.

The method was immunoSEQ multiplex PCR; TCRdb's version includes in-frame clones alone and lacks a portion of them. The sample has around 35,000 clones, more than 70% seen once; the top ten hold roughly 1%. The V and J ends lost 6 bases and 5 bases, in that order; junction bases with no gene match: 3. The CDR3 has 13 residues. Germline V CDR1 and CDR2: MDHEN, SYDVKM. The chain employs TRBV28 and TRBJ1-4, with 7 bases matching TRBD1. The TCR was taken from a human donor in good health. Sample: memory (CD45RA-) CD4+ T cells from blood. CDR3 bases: TGTGCCAGCAGGGGACAGAGCAATGAAAAACTGTTTTTT. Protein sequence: CASRGQSNEKLFF. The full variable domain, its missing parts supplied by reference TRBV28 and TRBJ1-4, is DVKVTQSSRYLVKRTGEKVFLECVQDMDHENMFWYRQDPGLGLRLIYFSYDVKMKEKGDIPEGYSVSREKKERFSLILESASTNQTSMYLCASRGQSNEKLFFGSGTQLSVL.